A single sample gave rise to the 18 T cell receptor beta chains below, sequenced in a study of T-cell memory formation after mild COVID-19. TCRdb analysed the 5' RACE reads with MiXCR anew, one entry per CDR3 protein. The table records some 290,000 distinct CDR3 sequences, roughly 16% of them present only once. The sequenced material came from PBMCs or a T cell subset sorted from them (not recorded which). Every receptor here comes from a man between 18 and 35 years old who had mild COVID-19 (a few samples of this study predate the infection). Cell type and time point are not known.

This chain connects TRBV7-2 to TRBJ2-3; D gene uncertain. V was trimmed by 2 bases and J by 1 base, leaving 10 bases between them. Germline V CDR1 and CDR2: SGHTA, FQGNSA. The CDR3 is 15 amino acids. CDR3 protein: CASSLRSWGTDTQYF. For the CDR3, the DNA is TGTGCCAGCAGCTTACGGTCCTGGGGCACAGATACGCAGTATTTT.

This clonotype was found many times. The V call is TRBV6-5, the J call TRBJ1-4, with unresolved D. The CDR3 runs 12 residues. Trimming stripped 4 bases from V and 10 bases from J, with 10 bases between. In germline, CDR1 is MNHEY, CDR2 SVGAGI. The CDR3 DNA follows: TGTGCCAGCAGTTTCGGAAACGGAAAACTGTTTTTT. Its translation is CASSFGNGKLFF.

This chain joins TRBV3-1 and TRBJ1-3; 9 bases are a match to TRBD1. The CDR3 sequence is 18 residues long. CDR1 LGHDT and CDR2 YNNKEL come from the germline V gene (reference sequence). Trimming took 4 bases from V and 0 from J; bases not matched to a gene: 10. The CDR3 bases are TGTGCCAGCAGCCCCGGGAGGCGGACAGGGGACTCTGGAAACACCATATATTTT. This gives the protein CASSPGRRTGDSGNTIYF.

This clonotype was found a few times. This rearrangement joins TRBV2 to TRBJ1-3, with D tentatively TRBD1 (5 bases). The CDR3 extends over 15 amino acids. Germline V lookup: CDR1 SNHLY, CDR2 FYNNEI. Trimming cost V 5 bases and J 4 bases, with 15 bases left between them. CDR3 sequence reads: CASSRDSYAGNTIYF. Here the CDR3 DNA reads TGTGCCAGCAGTCGAGACAGTTATGCAGGAAACACCATATATTTT.

This clonotype was seen more than once but under ten times. The genes are TRBV4-1 and TRBJ2-7, with D perhaps assigned TRBD1 or TRBD2 (5 bases each). V was clipped by 5 bases and J by 10 bases, with 18 bases between them. CDR3 length equals 13 residues. CDR1 is MGHRA and CDR2 is YSYEKL in the germline V gene. The CDR3 sequence: CASSTGTESPQYV. CDR3 coding DNA: TGCGCCAGCAGCACCGGGACGGAGTCCCCTCAGTACGTC.

The rearrangement joins TRBV7-2 to TRBJ1-1; no definite D call. CDR1 SGHTA and CDR2 FQGNSA come from the germline V gene. Trimming stripped 2 bases from V and 1 base from J, with 11 bases between. There are 15 residues in the CDR3. CDR3 protein: CASSLMTSSNTEAFF. In DNA form, the CDR3 reads TGTGCCAGCAGCTTAATGACTTCCTCGAACACTGAAGCTTTCTTT.

In its sample, this clonotype was seen a few times. The chain combines TRBV7-2 with TRBJ2-7; no firm D call. In germline, CDR1 is SGHTA, CDR2 FQGNSA. V gave up 0 bases and J gave up 5 bases, with 8 bases separating them. CDR3 length equals 13 residues. CDR3 amino acids: CASSLARNHEQYV. In nucleotides, the CDR3 is TGTGCCAGCAGCTTAGCGAGGAACCACGAGCAGTACGTC.

This clonotype appeared many times. The chain carries TRBV7-9 and TRBJ1-4; 7 positions match TRBD1. The germline V gene has CDR1 SEHNR and CDR2 FQNEAQ (reference sequence). CDR3 length equals 17 residues. V shed 5 bases, J shed 5 bases, and the junction held 14 bases outside the gene matches. The CDR3 reads CASSRTGRSALNEKLFF. The CDR3 nucleotides are TGTGCCAGCAGCCGGACAGGAAGGTCCGCCTTAAATGAAAAACTGTTTTTT. The entire variable domain, with the rest obtained from reference TRBV7-9 and TRBJ1-4, is as follows: DTGVSQNPRHKITKRGQNVTFRCDPISEHNRLYWYRQTLGQGPEFLTYFQNEAQLEKSRLLSDRFSAERPKGSFSTLEIQRTEQGDSAMYLCASSRTGRSALNEKLFFGSGTQLSVL.

This rearrangement joins TRBV9 to TRBJ2-7; D is ambiguous. There are 9 residues in the CDR3. Trimming removed 6 bases from V and 8 bases from J, with 6 bases in between. Germline V lookup: CDR1 SGDLS, CDR2 YYNGEE. The CDR3 loop reads CASKAQQYF. Written as DNA, the CDR3 is TGTGCCAGCAAAGCTCAGCAGTACTTC.

The V gene is TRBV29-1, the J gene TRBJ1-2; the D gene is possibly TRBD1 (5 bases). The germline gives CDR1 SQVTM, CDR2 ANQGSEA. This CDR3 spans 11 amino acids. The V and J ends lost 8 bases and 4 bases respectively, with 11 bases between them. CDR3 amino acids: CSFRASYGYTF. Here the CDR3 DNA reads TGCAGCTTCAGGGCCTCCTATGGCTACACCTTC.

This clonotype was recorded many times. J is TRBJ2-5 and V is TRBV7-2, with 7 bases aligning to TRBD1. V was clipped by 5 bases and J by 10 bases; unmatched bases: 4. The CDR3 spans 11 residues. Germline CDR1 reads SGHTA; CDR2 reads FQGNSA. In nucleotides, the CDR3 is TGTGCCAGCAGCCCAGGGGGAATCCAGTACTTC. It specifies CASSPGGIQYF. Together with reference TRBV7-2 and TRBJ2-5, the CDR3 gives the full variable domain: GAGVSQSPSNKVTEKGKDVELRCDPISGHTALYWYRQSLGQGLEFLIYFQGNSAPDKSGLPSDRFSAERTGGSVSTLTIQRTQQEDSAVYLCASSPGGIQYFGPGTRLLVL.

This clonotype appeared a few times. The chain combines TRBV27 with TRBJ1-1; D is unclear. V was cut by 7 bases and J by 1 base, with 16 bases left in between. Germline CDR1 MNHEY, CDR2 SMNVEV (reference sequence). The CDR3 has 15 residues. The CDR3 reads CASILRGSSNTEAFF. The CDR3 nucleotides are TGTGCCAGCATTCTTAGAGGTTCCTCGAACACTGAAGCTTTCTTT.

This rearrangement joins TRBV4-3 to TRBJ2-1, with D perhaps TRBD2 (7 bases). Germline loops: CDR1 LGHNA, CDR2 YSLEER. The CDR3 spans 15 residues. Trimming took off 4 bases at V and 10 bases at J, with 20 bases between the two ends. The CDR3 nucleotides read TGCGCCAGCAGCCCACAAGATGAAACGGGGGGCGAGCAGTTCTTC. Encoded protein: CASSPQDETGGEQFF.

A few counts support this clonotype. The rearrangement uses TRBV20-1 and TRBJ1-5; D is uncertain. The CDR3 runs 14 residues. The germline CDR1 and CDR2 sequences are DFQATT and SNEGSKA (reference sequence). Between the trimmed V and J ends, which lost 3 bases and 7 bases, there was a span of 16 bases. Here the CDR3 reads CSASRYPVGQPQHF. In DNA, the CDR3 is TGCAGTGCTAGTAGATACCCCGTCGGACAGCCCCAGCATTTT.

This clonotype has a count of ten or more. The chain recombines TRBV12-3 or TRBV12-4 with TRBJ1-5; D might be TRBD1 (6 bases). Trimming left V 4 bases short and J 1 base short, with 8 bases between. This CDR3 is built from 14 residues. In DNA form, the CDR3 reads TGTGCCAGCAGTTCCAGGGGCAGCAATCAGCCCCAGCATTTT. Encoded protein: CASSSRGSNQPQHF.

V and J are TRBV29-1 and TRBJ2-3; D gene unclear. Germline V CDR1 and CDR2: SQVTM, ANQGSEA. The CDR3 totals 13 residues. V was clipped by 4 bases and J by 0 bases, with 8 bases between them. In DNA, the CDR3 is TGCAGCGTTGTCCCCTGGAGCACAGATACGCAGTATTTT. As protein: CSVVPWSTDTQYF.

The rearrangement joins TRBV6-2 or TRBV6-3 to TRBJ1-2, with TRBD1 identical over 7 bases. The CDR3 length is 20 residues. Germline V gene data show CDR1 as MNHEY and CDR2 as SVGEGT. Trimming at V came to 7 bases and at J to 2 bases, leaving 25 bases not matched to a gene. CDR3 in DNA: TGTGCCAGCATCCCTATCGACAGGGTGGGCCGTAAAGAAGAAAACTATGGCTACACCTTC. Encoded protein: CASIPIDRVGRKEENYGYTF.

The V and J genes are TRBV7-2 and TRBJ2-1; 12 bases match TRBD2. V trimming: 0 bases; J trimming: 7 bases; junction bases outside the gene matches: 4. The CDR3 sequence is 16 residues long. Germline V gives CDR1 SGHTA, CDR2 FQGNSA. The CDR3 here is CASSLAVLAGGNEQFF. The DNA for the CDR3 is TGTGCCAGCAGCTTAGCGGTCCTAGCGGGGGGGAATGAGCAGTTCTTC.